Included here is one TCR beta chain sequence, with context. CDR3 length: 15 residues. The V gene end was trimmed by 0 bases and the J gene end by 2 bases; junction bases not matched to a gene: 4. Germline CDR1 is SEHNR and CDR2 is FQNEAQ (reference sequence). This entry is derived from a study of control samples from healthy donors and cancer patients. Using immunoSEQ multiplex PCR, the repertoire was profiled, and TCRdb retains in-frame clones only, with some absent. The sample records about 79,000 clones, 93% being singletons. V and J are TRBV7-9 and TRBJ2-7; 7 bases are a match to TRBD1. The receptor was isolated from a woman aged 40 to 55 with lung cancer. The sample was PBMCs. The CDR3: CASSLAPGTAYEQYF. Here the CDR3 DNA reads TGTGCCAGCAGCTTAGCGCCAGGGACAGCCTACGAGCAGTACTTC.